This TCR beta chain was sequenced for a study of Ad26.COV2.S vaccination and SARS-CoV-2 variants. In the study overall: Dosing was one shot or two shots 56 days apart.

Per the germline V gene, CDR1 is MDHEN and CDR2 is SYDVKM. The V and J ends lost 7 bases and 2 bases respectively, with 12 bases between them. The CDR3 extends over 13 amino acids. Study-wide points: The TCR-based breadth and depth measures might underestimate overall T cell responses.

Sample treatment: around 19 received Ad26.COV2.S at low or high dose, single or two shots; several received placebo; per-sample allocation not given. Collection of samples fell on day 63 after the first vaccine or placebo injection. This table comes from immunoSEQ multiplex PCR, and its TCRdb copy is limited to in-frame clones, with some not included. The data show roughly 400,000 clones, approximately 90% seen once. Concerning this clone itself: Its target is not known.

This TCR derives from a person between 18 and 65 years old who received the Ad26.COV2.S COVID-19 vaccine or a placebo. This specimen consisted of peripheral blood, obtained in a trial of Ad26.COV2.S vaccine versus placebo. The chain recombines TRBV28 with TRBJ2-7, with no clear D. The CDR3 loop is CASNTPGPYEQYF. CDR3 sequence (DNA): TGTGCCAGCAACACCCCAGGACCCTACGAGCAGTACTTC.